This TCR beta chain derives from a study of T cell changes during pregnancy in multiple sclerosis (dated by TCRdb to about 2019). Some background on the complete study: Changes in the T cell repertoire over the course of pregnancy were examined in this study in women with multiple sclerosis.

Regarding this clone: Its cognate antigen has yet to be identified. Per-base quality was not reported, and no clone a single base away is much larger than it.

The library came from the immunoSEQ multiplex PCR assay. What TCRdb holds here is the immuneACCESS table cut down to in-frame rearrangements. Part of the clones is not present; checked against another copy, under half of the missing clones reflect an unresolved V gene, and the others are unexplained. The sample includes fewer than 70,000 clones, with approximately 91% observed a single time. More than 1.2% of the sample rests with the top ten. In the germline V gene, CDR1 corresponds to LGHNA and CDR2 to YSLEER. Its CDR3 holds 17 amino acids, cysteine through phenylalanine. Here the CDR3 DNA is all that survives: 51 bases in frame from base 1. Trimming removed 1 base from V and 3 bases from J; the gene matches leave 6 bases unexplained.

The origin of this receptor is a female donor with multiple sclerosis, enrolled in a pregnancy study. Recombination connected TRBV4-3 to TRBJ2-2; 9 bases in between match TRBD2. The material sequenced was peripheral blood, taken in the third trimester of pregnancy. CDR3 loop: CASSQAQRGDDTGELFF. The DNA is TGCGCCAGCAGCCAAGCACAGCGGGGGGACGACACCGGGGAGCTGTTTTTT.